This is a list of T cell receptor beta chains from one sample in a study of T-cell reconstitution after alpha-beta-depleted transplantation in children. TCRdb analysed the PCR reads with MiXCR anew, one entry per CDR3 protein. The sample consists of a few hundred thousand distinct CDR3 sequences, approximately 42% of them appearing once. This specimen was PBMCs, taken before TCRalphabeta/CD19-depleted stem cell transplant. The receptor set was obtained from a girl under 10 years old with aplastic anemia, due to receive a stem cell transplant. Both conserved end residues are part of each CDR3. Each record gives: V gene, J gene, clone size, CDR3 protein. Size is omitted from some rows. Given values are once, few, many or a class for expanded clones.

V gene: TRBV5-1; J gene: TRBJ2-5; clone size: few; CDR3 protein: CASSGGTAQETQYF
V gene: TRBV5-5; J gene: TRBJ1-2; clone size: many; CDR3 protein: CASSYRTPEKGYTF
V gene: TRBV28; J gene: TRBJ2-7; clone size: many; CDR3 protein: CASRSYYEQYF
V gene: TRBV12-3/TRBV12-4; J gene: TRBJ2-3; clone size: once; CDR3 protein: CASRGPSGGDTQYF
V gene: TRBV5-6; J gene: TRBJ2-7; clone size: .; CDR3 protein: CASSVGAFSYEQYF
V gene: TRBV5-1; J gene: TRBJ2-6; clone size: .; CDR3 protein: CASSLDGTASSGANVLTF
V gene: TRBV5-1; J gene: TRBJ2-7; clone size: many; CDR3 protein: CASSASGRPYEQYF
V gene: TRBV19; J gene: TRBJ1-5; clone size: .; CDR3 protein: CASSPAGAYQPQHF
V gene: TRBV4-1; J gene: TRBJ2-3; clone size: few; CDR3 protein: CASSQGLSPSSTDTQYF
V gene: TRBV2; J gene: TRBJ1-1; clone size: few; CDR3 protein: CASSDGGAIAAFF
V gene: TRBV20-1; J gene: TRBJ2-4; clone size: .; CDR3 protein: CSFSGEGNIQYF
V gene: TRBV18; J gene: TRBJ2-3; clone size: .; CDR3 protein: CASSPLGLAGGDTQYF